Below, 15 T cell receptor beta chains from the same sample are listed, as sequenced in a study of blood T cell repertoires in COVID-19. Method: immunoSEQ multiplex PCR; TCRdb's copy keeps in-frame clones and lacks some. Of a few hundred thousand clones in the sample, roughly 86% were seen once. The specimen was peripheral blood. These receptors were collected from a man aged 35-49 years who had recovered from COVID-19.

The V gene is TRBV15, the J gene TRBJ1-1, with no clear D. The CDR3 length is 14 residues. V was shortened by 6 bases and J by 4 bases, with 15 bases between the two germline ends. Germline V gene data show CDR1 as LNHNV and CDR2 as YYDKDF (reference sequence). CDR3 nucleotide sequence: TGTGCCACCAGGCAAGGCCCGCGGGGCACTGAAGCTTTCTTT. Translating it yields CATRQGPRGTEAFF.

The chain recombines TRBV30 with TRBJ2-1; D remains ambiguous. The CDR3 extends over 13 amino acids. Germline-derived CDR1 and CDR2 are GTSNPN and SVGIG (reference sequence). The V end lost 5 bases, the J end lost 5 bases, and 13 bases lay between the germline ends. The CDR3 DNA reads TGTGCCTGGGGTTTGGTAAGCCACAATGAGCAGTTCTTC. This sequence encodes CAWGLVSHNEQFF.

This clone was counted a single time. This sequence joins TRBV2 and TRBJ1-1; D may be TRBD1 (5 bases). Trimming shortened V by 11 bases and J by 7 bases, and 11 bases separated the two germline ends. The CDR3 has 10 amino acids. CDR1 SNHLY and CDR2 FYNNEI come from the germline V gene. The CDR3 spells CARGNYEAFF. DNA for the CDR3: TGTGCCCGGGGGAATTATGAAGCTTTCTTT.

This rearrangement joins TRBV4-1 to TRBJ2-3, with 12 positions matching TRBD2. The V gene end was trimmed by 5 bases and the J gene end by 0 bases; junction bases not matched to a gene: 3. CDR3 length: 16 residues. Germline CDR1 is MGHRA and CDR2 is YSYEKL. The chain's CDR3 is CASSSTSGGSTDTQYF. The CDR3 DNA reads TGCGCCAGCAGCTCGACTAGCGGGGGAAGCACAGATACGCAGTATTTT.

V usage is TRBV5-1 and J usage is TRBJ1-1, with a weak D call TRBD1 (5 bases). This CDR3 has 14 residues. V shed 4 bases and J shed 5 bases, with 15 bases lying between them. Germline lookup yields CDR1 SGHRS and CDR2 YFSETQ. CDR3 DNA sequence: TGCGCCAGCAGCCAGAACTTTAAGGGGACTGAAGCTTTCTTT. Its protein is CASSQNFKGTEAFF. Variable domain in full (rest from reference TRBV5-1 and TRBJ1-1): KAGVTQTPRYLIKTRGQQVTLSCSPISGHRSVSWYQQTPGQGLQFLFEYFSETQRNKGNFPGRFSGRQFSNSRSEMNVSTLELGDSALYLCASSQNFKGTEAFFGQGTRLTVV.

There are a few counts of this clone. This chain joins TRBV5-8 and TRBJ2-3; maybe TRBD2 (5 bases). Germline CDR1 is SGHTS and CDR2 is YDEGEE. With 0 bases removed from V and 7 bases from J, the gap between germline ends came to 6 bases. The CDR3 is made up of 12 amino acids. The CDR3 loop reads CASSLVGNTQYF. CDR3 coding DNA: TGTGCCAGCAGCTTGGTCGGGAATACGCAGTATTTT.

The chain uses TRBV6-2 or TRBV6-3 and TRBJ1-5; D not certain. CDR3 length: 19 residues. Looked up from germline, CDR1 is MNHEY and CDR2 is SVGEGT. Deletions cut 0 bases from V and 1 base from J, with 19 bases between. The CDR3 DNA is TGTGCCAGCAGTTACTCCGGGGTGGGGTTCGGGATCAGCAATCAGCCCCAGCATTTT. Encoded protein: CASSYSGVGFGISNQPQHF.

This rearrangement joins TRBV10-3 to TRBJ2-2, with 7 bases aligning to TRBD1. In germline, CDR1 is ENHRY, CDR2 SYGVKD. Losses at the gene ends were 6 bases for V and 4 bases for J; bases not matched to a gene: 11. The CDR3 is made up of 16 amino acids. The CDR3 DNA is TGTGCCATCAGCGGACACAGGGGAGTAAGCACCGGGGAGCTGTTTTTT. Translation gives CAISGHRGVSTGELFF.

Here the CDR3 DNA reads TGTGCCAGCTCACCTCCCTACGGACAGACAAACAATGAGCAGTTCTTC. It codes for CASSPPYGQTNNEQFF. The rearrangement links TRBV18 to TRBJ2-1; perhaps TRBD1 as D (6 bases). Germline lookup yields CDR1 KGHSH and CDR2 LQKENI. The CDR3 is made up of 16 amino acids. V lost 3 bases to trimming and J lost 5 bases, with 17 bases between them.

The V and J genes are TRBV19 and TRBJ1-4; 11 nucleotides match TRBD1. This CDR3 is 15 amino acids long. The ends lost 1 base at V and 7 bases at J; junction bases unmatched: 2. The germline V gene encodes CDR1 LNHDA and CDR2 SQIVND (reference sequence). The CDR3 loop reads CASSIGDRGSEKLFF. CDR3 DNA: TGTGCCAGTAGTATAGGGGACAGGGGGAGTGAAAAACTGTTTTTT.

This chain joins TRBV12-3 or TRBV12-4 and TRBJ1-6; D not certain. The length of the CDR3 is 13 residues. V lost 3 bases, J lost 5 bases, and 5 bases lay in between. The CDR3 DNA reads TGTGCCAGCAGTTTCGGGGATAATTCACCCCTCCACTTT. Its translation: CASSFGDNSPLHF.

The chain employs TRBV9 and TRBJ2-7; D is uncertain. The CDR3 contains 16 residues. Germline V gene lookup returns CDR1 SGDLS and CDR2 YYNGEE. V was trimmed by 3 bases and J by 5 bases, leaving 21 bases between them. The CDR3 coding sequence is TGTGCCAGCAGCGGCGACTCTGACCGAGGTATCCACGAGCAGTACTTC. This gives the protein CASSGDSDRGIHEQYF.

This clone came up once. The CDR3 loop is CASSFDGRGTDTQYF. The CDR3 nucleotides read TGTGCCAGCAGCTTCGACGGGAGGGGAACAGATACGCAGTATTTT. The V gene is TRBV11-1, the J gene TRBJ2-3, with 8 bases identical to TRBD2. The CDR3 has 15 residues. From germline, CDR1 is SGHAT and CDR2 FQDESV (reference sequence). V lost 3 bases and J lost 3; bases outside the gene matches: 5.

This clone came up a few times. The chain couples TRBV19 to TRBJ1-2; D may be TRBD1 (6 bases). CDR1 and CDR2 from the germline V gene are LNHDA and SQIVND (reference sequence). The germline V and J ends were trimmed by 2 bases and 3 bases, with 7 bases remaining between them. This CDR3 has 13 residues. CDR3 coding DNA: TGTGCCAGTAGTATAAGGACAGACTATGGCTACACCTTC. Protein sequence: CASSIRTDYGYTF.

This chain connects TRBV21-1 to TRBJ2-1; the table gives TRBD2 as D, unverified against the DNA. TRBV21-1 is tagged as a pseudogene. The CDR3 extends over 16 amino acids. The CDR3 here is CASSQQEAGAYNEQFF. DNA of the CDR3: TGTGCCAGCAGCCAACAGGAAGCGGGGGCCTACAATGAGCAGTTCTTC.